Sequencing of this TCR beta chain was carried out in a study of Ad26.COV2.S vaccination and SARS-CoV-2 variants (dated by TCRdb to 2020 to 2023). In the study overall: Vaccine-arm donors came from COV1001, a multicentre, randomized, double-blind, placebo-controlled phase I-IIa trial of Ad26.COV2.S in healthy adults. Dosing of Ad26.COV2.S was intramuscular, at either 5x10^10 or 1x10^11 viral particles, delivered as one shot or as two shots spaced 56 days apart. TCRbeta repertoire sequencing was used to assess the specificity and breadth of SARS-CoV-2-reactive T cell receptors after Ad26.COV2.S vaccination. A total of 32 samples were included in the TCR-sequenced set, comprising 19 Ad26.COV2.S vaccine recipients, 5 placebo recipients and 8 SARS-CoV-2 convalescent individuals. Trial participants were randomized into five groups of five: low-dose or high-dose Ad26.COV2.S given once or twice, or placebo on both occasions. Throughout the experiments and outcome assessment, investigators stayed blinded to trial group allocation. What the research found in general, with its limitations: Comparing responses between vaccine doses or regimens was not something the study was powered to do. Ad26.COV2.S recipients had higher spike-specific TCR breadth than placebo recipients (P = 0.0014). After vaccination, substantial breadth of spike-specific CD8+ and CD4+ T cell responses was reported. Vaccine and placebo recipients had similar non-spike TCR breadth, a finding consistent with the vaccine containing only spike. The authors noted that total T cell responses may have been underestimated by the TCR breadth and depth analyses.

To note about this clone: This clone's antigen is unknown. No base-level quality is on record; no much larger clone is a single base apart.

The treatment or condition tag for this specimen amounts to: around 19 received Ad26.COV2.S at low or high dose, single or two shots; several received placebo; per-sample allocation not given. Repertoires of vaccine and placebo recipients were sequenced from samples collected on day 63 after the first injection. Between 29 July and 7 August 2020, Cohort 1b enrolled about two dozen adults aged 18-55 years at one site in Boston, USA. Ad26.COV2.S consisted of a replication-incompetent adenovirus type 26 vector by which a prefusion-stabilized SARS-CoV-2 spike protein from the original Wuhan strain was expressed. The immunoSEQ Assay was the method used to sequence TCRbeta CDR3 regions. After extraction, genomic DNA underwent amplification by bias-controlled multiplex PCR, followed by high-throughput sequencing. The authors' pipeline ran thus. Collapsing and filtering of sequences were performed to quantify the absolute abundance of each unique TCRbeta CDR3 region. T cell fraction was estimated by normalization of TCRbeta template counts to usable DNA, with usable DNA being measured through amplification of reference genes present in all nucleated cells. Repertoire TCRs were annotated as SARS-CoV-2-specific when V gene, CDR3 amino acid sequence and J gene were exactly matched to a known reactive TCR set. The reference SARS-CoV-2 TCR set was obtained from MIRA and was filtered for enrichment in COVID-19-positive ImmuneCODE repertoires, whereby public or cross-reactive TCRs were removed. Based on the MIRA antigens, annotated TCRs were further analysed at the level of specific ORF or position within ORF. Breadth was defined as the number of annotated unique rearrangements divided by the total number of unique productive rearrangements, and depth was defined as the summed frequency of the annotated unique rearrangements. Two-sided Wilcoxon rank-sum tests were applied when comparing TCR breadth between groups. In its TCRdb copy, this immuneACCESS table keeps in-frame sequences only and misses some clones. Where compared with another copy, unresolved V genes explain less than half of these, and the others have no known cause. V, J and clone size were drawn from that table, and D and trimming were deduced from the DNA. Present in this sample are some 320,000 clones, 85% of which were seen just once. The ten biggest clones cover 2% to 2.5% of the sample.

The junction shows trimming of 1 base on V and 11 bases on J, plus 15 bases between the germline ends. Inclusive of the bounding cysteine and phenylalanine, the CDR3 is 15 residues long. Of the read, only the CDR3 DNA is kept; its 45 bases are in frame from base 1. The germline V gene provides CDR1 LGHNA and CDR2 YNFKEQ. The sample was peripheral blood, taken in a trial of Ad26.COV2.S vaccine versus placebo. This clonotype was sampled from a person between 18 and 65 years old who received the Ad26.COV2.S COVID-19 vaccine or a placebo. The sequence is built from TRBV4-2 and TRBJ1-6; the D gene cannot be resolved reliably. In nucleotides, the sequence is TGTGCCAGCAGCCAAGCCGGCCTCCCGAGGACACCCCTCCACTTT. Its amino acids are CASSQAGLPRTPLHF.